This TCR beta chain was sequenced during a study of shared T cell receptors in the human thymus (dated by TCRdb to 2020 to 2023). Concerning the study at large: The study investigated the way shared, self-reactive T-cell receptor alpha chains are produced in the human thymus.

Taken from cysteine to phenylalanine, the CDR3 has 18 residues. Left in the record is the CDR3 DNA by itself, 54 bases read in frame from the first base. V is trimmed back by 2 bases and J by 3 bases, and the junction contains 4 bases that no gene match accounts for. According to the germline V gene, CDR1 reads KGHSH and CDR2 reads LQKENI. The sample holds a few counts of this clone. Its binding antigen is unknown. Per-base qualities were not stored, and no clone one base away is much larger. Receptor amplification or capture employed the immunoSEQ multiplex PCR assay. This immuneACCESS table, as held by TCRdb, lists in-frame sequences with V and J called but not all clones. Of the missing ones, under half trace to an unresolved V gene in checked studies; the others have no known cause. A total of 720,000 or so clones appear in this sample, approximately 85% of them only once. Jointly, the top ten make up about 0.0098% of the sample.

These same data were also listed under a study on human thymus T cells. As described in the second report: The donors were immunologically healthy infants in Finland who had open corrective cardiac surgery for congenital heart defects. Thymus tissue was obtained as surgical resects removed during corrective cardiac surgery. Biased V and J gene segment usage appeared to be present in both thymic and peripheral blood repertoires. According to the related research, thymic TCR repertoires were highly overlapping among unrelated individuals. The study characterized TCR alpha and beta repertoires from fewer than 10 infant thymus samples and a few related peripheral blood samples. The cohort included more than 5 male and a couple of female infants, with donor ages spanning 7 to 244 days. Thymocytes were freed from the tissue by mechanical means and kept at -70 degrees C as pellets of roughly 9-34 million cells. A QIAsymphony instrument was used to extract genomic DNA from frozen cell pellets. The immunoSEQ multiplex PCR assay was used to amplify the TCRB and TCRAD loci from a standardized amount of quality-controlled genomic DNA. Amplicons spanned the V(D)J region at a length sufficient to cover the CDR3 and identify V and J genes. The amplicons were sequenced on an Illumina platform via the commercial immunoSEQ service. Primer bias and sequencing errors were corrected as previously described, and TCRAD and TCRB definitions were based on the IMGT database. The repertoires were analysed using immunoSEQ Analyzer 3.0 and VDJTools for basic statistics, V/J segment usage, diversity estimates, rarefaction and pairwise overlap. To estimate diversity, the Chao1, ChaoE, Efron-Thisted, Shannon and inverse Simpson indices were applied, and diversity was also estimated on datasets down-sampled to the smallest sample. Repertoire overlap used strict matching of CDR3 nucleotide sequence, V gene and J gene, with Jaccard-based multidimensional scaling clustering. On average, thymus samples gave 750,000 to 950,000 unique TCRB clonotypes, whereas blood samples gave roughly 80,000.

This TCR derives from a girl under three years old with a congenital heart defect. Donor details come from another sample of the same person, matched by shared clones. The chain joins TRBV18 to TRBJ2-4; a stretch of 16 junction bases matches TRBD2. Sequenced: thymocytes. The sequenced DNA: TGTGCCAGCTCACCAGGGACTAGCGGGGGGGATTTCAAAAACATTCAGTACTTC. This gives the protein CASSPGTSGGDFKNIQYF.